Reported below is one T cell receptor beta chain. The data derive from a study of shared clonotypes between healthy human individuals. CDR3 length equals 17 residues. Germline loops: CDR1 SGDLS, CDR2 YYNGEE. Trimming cost V 3 bases and J 1 base; bases outside gene matches: 12. Profiled with immunoSEQ multiplex PCR; TCRdb holds only in-frame clones, not every one. This table holds about 2.3 million clones, more than 85% found once. The receptor's source is a man between 18 and 35 years old in good health. Some clones in this sample may be carry-over from other donors' samples. The chain recombines TRBV9 with TRBJ2-7, with 8 bases identical to TRBD1. The source material was naive CD4+ T cells from PBMCs. Subset defined: CD45RA+ positively selected. The CDR3 sequence is CASSALGAGGPSYEQYF. In nucleotides, the CDR3 is TGTGCCAGCAGCGCCCTCGGGGCAGGGGGCCCATCCTACGAGCAGTACTTC.